Below are 9 T cell receptor beta chains sequenced from a single sample in a study of T cell responses to AZD1222 COVID-19 vaccine. Assay: immunoSEQ multiplex PCR; the TCRdb copy retains only in-frame clones and omits some. The table records tens of thousands of clones, approximately 85% of them present only once. This sample comprised peripheral blood, obtained 28 days after the second AZD1222 dose. The receptors shown here come from an adult who received the AZD1222 COVID-19 vaccine.

This clone was picked up one time. The chain carries TRBV9 and TRBJ1-1; D call uncertain. Trimming removed 4 bases from V and 7 bases from J, with 17 bases in between. The CDR3 is 14 residues long. Germline assignment: CDR1 SGDLS and CDR2 YYNGEE. Here the CDR3 reads CASSSLDGLSEAFF. CDR3 sequence (DNA): TGTGCCAGCAGCTCACTCGACGGACTGAGTGAAGCTTTCTTT.

The V gene is TRBV6-5, the J gene TRBJ1-2, with 7 nucleotides matching TRBD1. The ends lost 0 bases at V and 8 bases at J; junction bases unmatched: 3. Germline V lookup: CDR1 MNHEY, CDR2 SVGAGI. This CDR3 region has 13 residues. The DNA of the CDR3 is TGTGCCAGCAGTTACTCAGGGGGCGAGGGCTACACCTTC. The encoded protein is CASSYSGGEGYTF.

The chain joins TRBV28 to TRBJ1-5; D remains ambiguous. Trimming took 6 bases from V and 4 from J, leaving 16 bases between them. The CDR3 is 15 residues long. Per the germline V gene, CDR1 is MDHEN and CDR2 is SYDVKM. CDR3 nucleotides: TGTGCCAGCAGCCCTCCCTCATCCGGGAATCAGCCCCAGCATTTT. Protein: CASSPPSSGNQPQHF.

This rearrangement joins TRBV28 to TRBJ2-5; TRBD1 aligns across 8 bases. The germline V gene encodes CDR1 MDHEN and CDR2 SYDVKM. CDR3 length: 13 amino acids. V lost 6 bases and J lost 5; bases outside the gene matches: 5. CDR3 in DNA: TGTGCCAGCAGCCTGGACAGGGAGGAGACCCAGTACTTC. It specifies CASSLDREETQYF. The full variable domain, in which reference TRBV28 and TRBJ2-5 provide the parts outside the CDR3, is DVKVTQSSRYLVKRTGEKVFLECVQDMDHENMFWYRQDPGLGLRLIYFSYDVKMKEKGDIPEGYSVSREKKERFSLILESASTNQTSMYLCASSLDREETQYFGPGTRLLVL.

The genes are TRBV3-1 (or the pseudogene TRBV3-2) and TRBJ1-1; possibly TRBD1 for D (6 bases). The CDR3 contains 14 residues. V was clipped by 1 base and J by 5 bases, with 11 bases between them. Germline CDR1 is LGHDT and CDR2 is YNNKEL (reference sequence). The CDR3 nucleotides are TGTGCCAGCAGCCAAGTGGGGGCTCAAACTGAAGCTTTCTTT. It codes for CASSQVGAQTEAFF.

The gene calls are TRBV19 and TRBJ2-5, with 7 bases aligning to TRBD2. The ends lost 2 bases at V and 2 bases at J; junction bases unmatched: 8. The CDR3 extends over 16 amino acids. The germline CDR1 and CDR2 sequences are LNHDA and SQIVND (reference sequence). DNA of the CDR3: TGTGCCAGTAGTATATGGGGGGGACTAACGCAAGAGACCCAGTACTTC. Translation gives CASSIWGGLTQETQYF.

The chain is built from TRBV2 and TRBJ1-6, with 7 bases lining up with TRBD1. V shed 2 bases, J shed 9 bases, and the junction held 4 bases outside the gene matches. The CDR3 covers 14 residues. From germline, CDR1 is SNHLY and CDR2 FYNNEI. CDR3 bases: TGTGCCAGCAGTGAACAGGGGGAGGGTTCACCCCTCCACTTT. Its protein is CASSEQGEGSPLHF.

This clone was picked up one time. The rearrangement links TRBV20-1 to TRBJ1-1; D gene unclear. Trimming took 3 bases from V and 0 from J, leaving 5 bases between them. The CDR3 loop spans 12 amino acids. Germline lookup yields CDR1 DFQATT and CDR2 SNEGSKA (reference sequence). The CDR3 loop reads CSASQLNTEAFF. The DNA of the CDR3 is TGCAGTGCTAGTCAGTTGAACACTGAAGCTTTCTTT.

V usage is TRBV3-1 (or the pseudogene TRBV3-2) and J usage is TRBJ1-1, with D hard to call. The germline CDR1 and CDR2 sequences are LGHDT and YNNKEL (reference sequence). Trimming left V 4 bases short and J 8 bases short, with 11 bases between. The CDR3 covers 12 residues. The CDR3 DNA reads as TGTGCCAGCAGCCTCTGGGTGGGGGAAGCTTTCTTT. It encodes CASSLWVGEAFF.